This T cell receptor (delta chain) was profiled in a study of Vδ1+ human thymocytes. Study findings and constraints: Thymic TRG and TRD repertoires appeared highly polyclonal.

This clone has more than one count but fewer than ten. Its target is unknown. The sorted cells were CD3+ Vdelta1+ Vdelta2- thymocytes from alphabeta-depleted thymus. The CDR3 is 21 amino acids. The germline CDR1 and CDR2 sequences are TSWWSYY and QGS. V gave up 4 bases and J gave up 3 bases; unmatched junction bases: 24. Sequences come from RNA converted to cDNA by reverse transcription. Multiplex PCR used pooled V-gene forward primers and a constant-region reverse primer to amplify CDR3s. TCRdb reran clone calling via CATT on the multiplex PCR reads. The data hold tens of thousands of delta-chain clones, with more than 12% observed a single time.

Source material: Vdelta1+ gamma-delta thymocytes from the thymus. The subset: FACS-sorted CD3+ TCRalphabeta- TCRVdelta1+ TCRVdelta2- thymocytes. V is TRDV1 and J is TRDJ1, with TRDD3 matching 9 bases. The receptor was isolated from a girl less than two years old who had congenital heart surgery. CDR3 nucleotide sequence: TGTGCTCTTGGGGGCCCCCCAAAACCCCTACTAGGGGATACGCACCCCGATAAACTCATCTTT. This gives the protein CALGGPPKPLLGDTHPDKLIF.